This T cell receptor beta chain derives from a study of naive and memory T cell subsets. With respect to this clonotype: Its target is unknown.

This CDR3 has 13 residues. The germline CDR1 and CDR2 sequences are SQVTM and ANQGSEA. The V gene end was trimmed by 6 bases and the J gene end by 5 bases; junction bases not matched to a gene: 6. Whole-study results and caveats: Naive repertoires, especially CD8, held a few larger clonotypes, possibly memory cells re-expressing CD45RA.

The beta constant-region primer was an equimolar mix of two oligonucleotides covering TRBC1 and TRBC2. Ligated cDNA was amplified by four rounds of PCR with nested alpha and beta constant-region primers and SP2. TCRdb redid the calling of the UMI-ligation and nested PCR reads with MiXCR, one entry per CDR3 protein. Here the sample spans under 150,000 distinct CDR3 sequences, 15% to 25% being singletons. This sequence originates from a human donor in good health. The chain uses TRBV29-1 and TRBJ1-5; 8 positions match TRBD1. What was sequenced was naive CD8+ T cells from blood. The CDR3 sequence: CSVLDRDDQPQHF. CDR3 coding DNA: TGCAGCGTCCTGGACAGGGACGATCAGCCCCAGCATTTT.